This T cell receptor beta chain originates from a study of TIL therapy for anti-PD-1-resistant metastatic lung cancer. Study-wide background: Tumor harvest preceded PD-1/PD-L1 blockade, followed by nivolumab treatment. Most patients had lung adenocarcinoma; several tumors were EGFR-mutant, two ALK-rearranged; half smoked currently or formerly. Points from the study as a whole: Patients were highly selected, enriched for treatment-naive, never-smoker and oncogene-addicted cases.

Time point noted: pre-treatment sample, taken before nivolumab and TIL therapy. Adults with stage 4 NSCLC were enrolled in a phase I trial. The immunoSEQ assay was v3. TCRdb's table, derived via immunoSEQ multiplex PCR, lists solely in-frame clones and lacks some. In the table there are tens of thousands of clones, under 75% of which are singletons. As concerns this clone: Antigen unknown.

Source: blood, taken at baseline. The receptor was derived from a person aged 25 to 85 with non-small cell lung cancer.

The chain's CDR3 is CASSLGGQDTQYF. CDR3 in DNA: TGTGCCAGCAGCTTAGGCGGACAGGATACGCAGTATTTT. The chain joins TRBV7-6 to TRBJ2-3; maybe TRBD1 (6 bases). Deletions cut 1 base from V and 6 bases from J, with 8 bases between. The CDR3 sequence is 13 residues long. Germline CDR1 SGHVS, CDR2 FNYEAQ.